This TCR beta chain is from a study of TIL therapy for anti-PD-1-resistant metastatic lung cancer (dated by TCRdb to the early 2020s). Context from the whole study: A median age of 54 years (range about 38-80) and a median tumor PD-L1 proportion score of 6% were recorded among enrolled patients. Most of the cohort had lung adenocarcinoma, including a handful of EGFR-mutant tumors and two ALK-rearranged tumors, and half of the patients were either current or former smokers. A median non-synonymous tumor mutation burden of around 1.5 mutations per megabase was determined across the cohort by whole-exome sequencing. Clonotypes were tracked across tumor, expanded TIL product and serial blood samples by T cell receptor beta sequencing of tumor and peripheral blood.

Using bias-controlled multiplex PCR with the immunoSEQ v3 hsTCRB kit, the TCR beta CDR3 regions were amplified from genomic DNA. The TCR libraries were sequenced on an Illumina NextSeq 500 to roughly 2 million read pairs for survey level or about 5-6 million read pairs for deep level. Processing in the source paper ran as follows. V, D and J genes were assigned, non-productive sequences were removed, and clonality was reported by immunoSEQ Analyzer software. Repertoires were compared by productive Simpson clonality and by the Morisita overlap index of productive TRB rearrangements between infused TIL and blood. TCRdb mirrors the immuneACCESS table, restricted to in-frame sequences. Some clones are absent from its copies; in checked studies, under half trace to an unresolved V gene, and the reason for the others is unknown. V and J calls and clone size come straight from that table; D and trimming were deduced from the DNA. Within this sample are approximately 95,000 clones, with roughly 65% of them counted one time only. The ten most abundant clones make up roughly 11% of the sample.

Concerning this clone: This receptor's antigen is unknown. Base quality data are lacking; no much larger clone is found one base away.

The investigation overall reported the following: Clonal turnover during TIL culture was high, and many clones enriched in the product were not detected in the baseline tumor, suggesting clonal contraction instead of faithful expansion. Because the cohort was highly selected, with more treatment-naive, never-smoker and oncogene-addicted patients than is typical, generalizability is limited. Higher clonality and lower diversity were observed in expanded TIL cultures than in baseline intratumoral T cells (median clonality around 6% vs 30%, p < 0.0001). The study protocol defined all tumor marker inferences as exploratory.

In light of the paper, this sample's time point label describes: pre-treatment sample, taken before nivolumab and TIL therapy. The baseline tumor samples were excised metastases, mostly pleural nodules or supraclavicular lymph nodes, taken from the same resection that was used to grow TIL. Before any PD-1/PD-L1 blockade was given, tumors were harvested, nivolumab was then administered, and patients who progressed went on to receive lymphodepletion, an infusion of expanded TIL, and IL-2. Adults with stage 4 NSCLC were enrolled from October 2017 to January 2020 in a dual-center phase I trial. The samples were drawn from an open-label, single-arm phase I trial testing tumor-infiltrating lymphocyte therapy combined with nivolumab in advanced non-small cell lung cancer. Parts of each resected tumor were snap-frozen in liquid nitrogen and kept at -80 degrees C. Using laser-capture macrodissection, tumor regions of interest were selected on H&E sections, then pulverized into roughly 14 mg aliquots and extracted using Qiagen Allprep kits.

V lost 5 bases and J lost 1 base, and the count of bases not matched to a germline gene is 2. Including cysteine and phenylalanine, the CDR3 has 13 amino acids. The retained sequence is limited to the CDR3, 39 bases, with the frame set at the first base. CDR1 SGHNT and CDR2 YYREEE were looked up in the germline V gene (reference sequence). The sample here was tumor tissue, taken at baseline. The sequence joins TRBV5-4 to TRBJ2-5, with 7 bases aligning to TRBD1. The TCR comes from a person aged 25 to 85 with non-small cell lung cancer. The CDR3 has the sequence CASRSGGQETQYF. The DNA sequence is as follows: TGTGCCAGCAGGTCAGGGGGCCAAGAGACCCAGTACTTC.